One and the same sample provided the 21 T cell receptor beta chains below, sequenced in a study of cytomegalovirus exposure and HLA in healthy donors. The PCR employed 60 Vbeta primers together with 13 Jbeta primers. TCRdb's table, derived via immunoSEQ multiplex PCR, lists solely in-frame clones and lacks some. Counted here are roughly 100,000 clones, about two thirds occurring once; the ten biggest clones make up 2.8%. The sample taken for sequencing was PBMCs. Receptor source: a female donor in good health and CMV-seronegative.

This clone showed up just a few times. The chain is built from TRBV7-2 and TRBJ1-1, with D perhaps TRBD1 (5 bases). Germline V lookup: CDR1 SGHTA, CDR2 FQGNSA. The CDR3 totals 17 residues. The V and J ends lost 1 base and 1 base respectively, with 16 bases between them. The CDR3 here is CASSLGIGRQPNTEAFF. Written as DNA, the CDR3 is TGTGCCAGCAGCTTAGGAATAGGGCGACAGCCGAACACTGAAGCTTTCTTT.

The gene calls are TRBV7-9 and TRBJ1-1; D is unresolved. The CDR3 runs 14 residues. Trimming cost V 1 base and J 1 base, with 7 bases left between them. Germline loops: CDR1 SEHNR, CDR2 FQNEAQ (reference sequence). This CDR3 reads CASSLVAANTEAFF. The CDR3 region has the DNA TGTGCCAGCAGCTTAGTGGCGGCGAACACTGAAGCTTTCTTT.

The rearrangement joins TRBV7-9 to TRBJ1-4, with D possibly being TRBD1 (5 bases). Germline CDR1 and CDR2: SEHNR and FQNEAQ (reference sequence). Trimming shortened V by 5 bases and J by 7 bases, and 14 bases separated the two germline ends. The CDR3 has 14 amino acids. CDR3 bases: TGTGCCAGCAGCCCAGGTGCCGGGGGTGAAAAACTGTTTTTT. Protein product: CASSPGAGGEKLFF.

A note on this clone: One end of the junction varies from germline; a read error may be responsible. CDR3 sequence (DNA): TGTGCCAGCAAGGCAACTAATGAAAAACTGCTTTTT. Amino acids: CASKATNEKLLF. The V call is TRBV4-2, the J call TRBJ1-4, with D uncertain. The CDR3 consists of 12 residues. Germline CDR1 reads LGHNA; CDR2 reads YNFKEQ.

CDR3 protein: CAWSKTGAYEQYF. CDR3 bases: TGTGCCTGGAGCAAAACAGGGGCCTACGAGCAGTACTTC. The gene calls are TRBV30 and TRBJ2-7, with 7 bases fitting TRBD1. This CDR3 contains 13 residues. V gave up 3 bases and J gave up 2 bases; unmatched junction bases: 4. CDR1 and CDR2 from the germline V gene are GTSNPN and SVGIG (reference sequence).

The chain employs TRBV5-1 and TRBJ2-5; the D gene is possibly TRBD2 (7 bases). The germline V gene encodes CDR1 SGHRS and CDR2 YFSETQ. This CDR3 is 13 amino acids long. Trimming stripped 3 bases from V and 4 bases from J, with 10 bases between. This chain's CDR3 is CASSWGGGETQYF. The CDR3 DNA follows: TGCGCCAGCAGCTGGGGAGGGGGAGAGACCCAGTACTTC.

The chain recombines TRBV19 with TRBJ2-5, with 8 bases aligning to TRBD1. CDR1 and CDR2 (germline): LNHDA, SQIVND (reference sequence). This CDR3 is 17 amino acids long. J lost 5 bases, V lost 3 bases, and 14 bases had no gene match. The CDR3 bases are TGTGCCAGTAGTATGATTCCAGGGGGCGGAATTTTGGAGACCCAGTACTTC. Its protein is CASSMIPGGGILETQYF. Using reference TRBV19 and TRBJ2-5 for the parts outside the CDR3, the full variable domain is DGGITQSPKYLFRKEGQNVTLSCEQNLNHDAMYWYRQDPGQGLRLIYYSQIVNDFQKGDIAEGYSVSREKKESFPLTVTSAQKNPTAFYLCASSMIPGGGILETQYFGPGTRLLVL.

This clone turned up a few times. The chain has TRBV7-2 and TRBJ2-7, with TRBD1 identical over 7 bases. CDR3 length: 14 amino acids. Germline loops: CDR1 SGHTA, CDR2 FQGNSA. The V and J ends lost 5 bases and 3 bases, in that order; junction bases with no gene match: 7. The CDR3 spells CASSPRDSFYEQYF. The DNA of the CDR3 is TGTGCCAGCAGCCCCCGGGACAGCTTCTACGAGCAGTACTTC. Drawing the rest from reference TRBV7-2 and TRBJ2-7, the complete variable domain is GAGVSQSPSNKVTEKGKDVELRCDPISGHTALYWYRQSLGQGLEFLIYFQGNSAPDKSGLPSDRFSAERTGGSVSTLTIQRTQQEDSAVYLCASSPRDSFYEQYFGPGTRLTVT.

The chain joins TRBV2 to TRBJ2-7; D may be TRBD2 (5 bases). CDR1 SNHLY and CDR2 FYNNEI come from the germline V gene. CDR3 size: 11 residues. V was shortened by 5 bases and J by 3 bases, with 5 bases between the two germline ends. DNA for the CDR3: TGTGCCAGCAGTCGGGACTACGAGCAGTACTTC. Its translation is CASSRDYEQYF.

The chain employs TRBV6-6 and TRBJ1-5, with D possibly being TRBD1 (5 bases). V lost 6 bases and J 4 bases, leaving 16 bases between the germline ends. This CDR3 comprises 15 residues. Germline V gene sequence: CDR1 MNHNY, CDR2 SVGAGI (reference sequence). In nucleotides, the CDR3 is TGTGCCAGCAGCTCCGGGAGGGACGGAAATCAGCCCCAGCATTTT. Translated: CASSSGRDGNQPQHF.

This clone was observed a handful of times. The gene calls are TRBV25-1 and TRBJ1-1; a weak D match, TRBD1 (5 bases). This CDR3 is built from 13 residues. Deletions cut 9 bases from V and 8 bases from J, with 19 bases between. Per the germline V gene, CDR1 is MGHDK and CDR2 is SYGVNS. CDR3 DNA: TGTGCCAGTATCTCAGGGTGGCGGGGAGAAGCTTTCTTT. It specifies CASISGWRGEAFF.

The chain combines TRBV7-2 with TRBJ1-5, with TRBD1 as a possible D gene (5 bases). V lost 5 bases and J lost 3, with 11 bases in between. Germline CDR1 is SGHTA and CDR2 is FQGNSA. There are 14 residues in the CDR3. In DNA form, the CDR3 reads TGTGCCAGCAGCCCAGGGCTTTCCAATCAGCCCCAGCATTTT. This codes for CASSPGLSNQPQHF.

V usage is TRBV10-2 and J usage is TRBJ1-2; TRBD1 agrees at 8 bases. The CDR3 has 14 amino acids. V shed 6 bases, J shed 4 bases, and the junction held 7 bases outside the gene matches. Germline lookup yields CDR1 WSHSY and CDR2 SAAADI. CDR3 protein: CASRAGGGSYGYTF. The DNA for the CDR3 is TGCGCCAGCAGGGCAGGGGGCGGAAGCTATGGCTACACCTTC.

This clone came up once. The junction does not match germline at one end; this may be a read error. The CDR3 here is CASSDNGGGFSSLHF. In DNA, the CDR3 is TGTGCCAGCAGTGATAACGGGGGAGGTTTTTCATCCCTCCACTTT. The rearrangement joins TRBV6-1 to TRBJ1-6; TRBD1 might be the D (5 bases). The germline CDR1 and CDR2 sequences are MNHNS and SASEGT. The CDR3 covers 15 residues.

This chain joins TRBV15 and TRBJ1-3; D gene unclear. The CDR3 loop spans 15 amino acids. Germline CDR1 LNHNV, CDR2 YYDKDF (reference sequence). V was cut by 0 bases and J by 4 bases, with 10 bases left in between. CDR3 in DNA: TGTGCCACCAGCAGAGATTATGCGGGGGGAAACACCATATATTTT. Protein sequence: CATSRDYAGGNTIYF.

The V call is TRBV7-2, the J call TRBJ2-7; 7 nucleotides line up with TRBD2. J gave up 4 bases and V 5 bases, and 8 bases lay outside the gene matches. The germline gives CDR1 SGHTA, CDR2 FQGNSA. The CDR3 is made up of 14 amino acids. The CDR3 spells CASSVLAASYEQYF. The CDR3 DNA reads as TGTGCCAGCAGCGTTCTAGCGGCAAGTTACGAGCAGTACTTC.

In DNA form, the CDR3 reads TGTGCCAGCAGCGAGCAGCGGGCAAGTGGGGCCAACGTCCTGACTTTC. This gives the protein CASSEQRASGANVLTF. The chain uses TRBV9 and TRBJ2-6; possibly TRBD2 for D (6 bases). V was cut by 3 bases and J by 3 bases, with 13 bases left in between. The germline V gene has CDR1 SGDLS and CDR2 YYNGEE. The CDR3 totals 16 residues.

CDR3 protein: CASSSGQGRIYEQYF. The CDR3 DNA reads TGTGCCAGCAGCTCGGGACAGGGTAGGATCTACGAGCAGTACTTC. V is TRBV7-8 and J is TRBJ2-7, with TRBD1 matching over 9 bases. The CDR3 has 15 amino acids. V gave up 4 bases and J gave up 3 bases; unmatched junction bases: 7. CDR1 is SGHVS, CDR2 FQNEAQ, per germline. Drawing the rest from reference TRBV7-8 and TRBJ2-7, the complete variable domain is GAGVSQSPRYKVAKRGQDVALRCDPISGHVSLFWYQQALGQGPEFLTYFQNEAQLDKSGLPSDRFFAERPEGSVSTLKIQRTQQEDSAVYLCASSSGQGRIYEQYFGPGTRLTVT.

This clone was counted between two and nine times. At one end the junction does not follow the germline gene, possibly because of a read error. This sequence joins TRBV29-1 and TRBJ1-3; D may be TRBD1 (6 bases). CDR3 length: 13 residues. Germline assignment: CDR1 SQVTM and CDR2 ANQGSEA. The CDR3 region is CSVEPQESPGQRF. The DNA for the CDR3 is TGCAGCGTCGAACCGCAAGAGAGCCCGGGACAACGTTTT.

The chain links TRBV6-1 to TRBJ1-4; possibly TRBD1 for D (5 bases). The germline V gene encodes CDR1 MNHNS and CDR2 SASEGT. V was clipped by 2 bases and J by 3 bases, with 10 bases between them. The CDR3 extends over 15 amino acids. The CDR3 DNA reads TGTGCCAGCAGTGAACCGGGGGGGGCTAATGAAAAACTGTTTTTT. As protein: CASSEPGGANEKLFF.

This sequence joins TRBV7-2 and TRBJ2-5, with TRBD2 as a possible D gene (5 bases). Germline CDR1 SGHTA, CDR2 FQGNSA. The CDR3 is 14 residues long. Trimming cost V 1 base and J 5 bases, with 11 bases left between them. The CDR3 here is CASSLGTGGETQYF. As DNA, the CDR3 is TGTGCCAGCAGCTTAGGAACGGGCGGGGAGACCCAGTACTTC. Full variable domain (missing parts from reference TRBV7-2 and TRBJ2-5): GAGVSQSPSNKVTEKGKDVELRCDPISGHTALYWYRQSLGQGLEFLIYFQGNSAPDKSGLPSDRFSAERTGGSVSTLTIQRTQQEDSAVYLCASSLGTGGETQYFGPGTRLLVL.